The sequence of this T cell receptor beta chain was determined in a study of shared clonotypes between healthy human individuals. Details on this clone: The antigen is unknown.

Several immunoSEQ plates received, in even portions, the genomic DNA of each subset. Profiling relied on immunoSEQ multiplex PCR, and the TCRdb table lists in-frame clones only, not all of them. The sample holds roughly 2.5 million clones, approximately 92% seen once. Only Caucasian adults living in Nashville, Tennessee served as donors. Study conclusions and caveats: Naive CD4 clonotype sharing across a few donors was around 5%.

The material sequenced was naive CD4+ T cells sorted from blood. Indicated subset: CD45RA+ positively selected. The origin of this receptor is a man between 18 and 29 years old in good health.

DNA of the CDR3: TGTGCCAGCAGCTTGGAACTAGCGGGGGGGCTGGAGACCCAGTACTTC. Translating it yields CASSLELAGGLETQYF. The V gene is TRBV7-8, the J gene TRBJ2-5, with 13 bases lining up with TRBD2. The CDR3 is 16 residues long. Germline V gives CDR1 SGHVS, CDR2 FQNEAQ. V trimming: 3 bases; J trimming: 5 bases; junction bases outside the gene matches: 6.